This entry lists 18 T cell receptor beta chains sequenced from one sample in a study of identifying expanded T cells in peripheral blood. Sequencing was performed with immunoSEQ multiplex PCR; in TCRdb, only in-frame clones are kept and a portion is missing. The sample carries about 120,000 clones, more than 75% recorded once. The sequenced sample consisted of blood. These receptors originate from a person between 18 and 69 years old in good health.

This clone was seen only once. This sequence joins TRBV6-5 and TRBJ2-3; maybe TRBD1 (6 bases). In germline, CDR1 is MNHEY, CDR2 SVGAGI. V lost 0 bases and J lost 9, with 13 bases in between. This CDR3 is built from 14 residues. The CDR3 DNA is TGTGCCAGCAGTTACTCGTTTGAGCAGGGGACGCAGTATTTT. Translation: CASSYSFEQGTQYF.

The chain carries TRBV20-1 and TRBJ2-7; D remains ambiguous. The CDR3 is 11 residues long. Trimming stripped 6 bases from V and 5 bases from J, with 11 bases between. Germline V gene data show CDR1 as DFQATT and CDR2 as SNEGSKA (reference sequence). The CDR3 loop reads CSAVWANEQYF. CDR3 DNA: TGCAGTGCGGTCTGGGCTAACGAGCAGTACTTC.

The rearrangement uses TRBV19 and TRBJ1-2; no clear D gene. V lost 8 bases and J 4 bases, leaving 17 bases between the germline ends. This CDR3 is 14 amino acids long. The germline V gene has CDR1 LNHDA and CDR2 SQIVND (reference sequence). CDR3 sequence (DNA): TGTGCCAGTCAAAGAGAGGCCTCTCTCTATGGCTACACCTTC. This codes for CASQREASLYGYTF.

The chain's CDR3 is CASSDRSYGYTF. In DNA form, the CDR3 reads TGTGCCAGTTCCGACCGGTCCTATGGCTACACCTTC. The genes are TRBV19 and TRBJ1-2; D gene ambiguous. The V end was cut by 8 bases, the J end by 4 bases, with 11 bases between. In germline, CDR1 is LNHDA, CDR2 SQIVND (reference sequence). The CDR3 has 12 residues.

This chain uses TRBV19 with TRBJ2-6; D gene unclear. With 7 bases removed from V and 7 bases from J, the gap between germline ends came to 8 bases. This CDR3 region has 12 residues. Germline V gene lookup returns CDR1 LNHDA and CDR2 SQIVND (reference sequence). The CDR3: CASTLGANVLTF. CDR3 coding DNA: TGTGCCAGTACCCTCGGTGCCAACGTCCTGACTTTC.

The V call is TRBV2, the J call TRBJ2-1; D uncertain. CDR3 size: 13 residues. The V gene's germline CDR1 is SNHLY and CDR2 FYNNEI. Trimming took off 6 bases at V and 5 bases at J, with 11 bases between the two ends. As DNA, the CDR3 is TGTGCCAGCAGGTGGGGATCAGACAATGAGCAGTTCTTC. It encodes CASRWGSDNEQFF.

The CDR3 nucleotides are TGTGCCAGCCAAACCCCGGGAGGAGCGAACACTGAAGCTTTCTTT. It is translated as CASQTPGGANTEAFF. This chain joins TRBV27 and TRBJ1-1; D uncertain. Per the germline V gene, CDR1 is MNHEY and CDR2 is SMNVEV (reference sequence). CDR3 length equals 15 residues. Trimming removed 8 bases from V and 1 base from J, with 17 bases in between.

The V gene is TRBV11-3, the J gene TRBJ2-7; maybe TRBD1 (6 bases). The germline CDR1 and CDR2 sequences are SGHNT and YENEEA. V was shortened by 3 bases and J by 2 bases, with 8 bases between the two germline ends. This CDR3 region has 13 residues. In nucleotides, the CDR3 is TGTGCCAGCAGCTTTCAGGGGACCTACGAGCAGTACTTC. Amino acid sequence: CASSFQGTYEQYF.

The J gene is TRBJ2-2, the V gene TRBV5-1, with D tentatively TRBD1 (5 bases). There are 15 residues in the CDR3. Germline V gene lookup returns CDR1 SGHRS and CDR2 YFSETQ. V was pared by 2 bases and J by 0 bases, with 8 bases between. The CDR3 sequence: CASSLRGANTGELFF. The CDR3 DNA sequence: TGCGCCAGCAGCTTAAGGGGCGCGAACACCGGGGAGCTGTTTTTT.

The rearrangement joins TRBV18 to TRBJ2-1, with D perhaps matching TRBD1 (6 bases). Per germline, CDR1 KGHSH and CDR2 LQKENI. This CDR3 has 15 amino acids. V was clipped by 6 bases and J by 0 bases, with 12 bases between them. CDR3 loop: CASSQDRSSYNEQFF. The CDR3 DNA reads as TGTGCCAGCTCCCAAGACAGGAGCTCCTACAATGAGCAGTTCTTC.

This chain uses TRBV6-1 with TRBJ1-2; maybe TRBD1 (5 bases). The germline V gene encodes CDR1 MNHNS and CDR2 SASEGT. V lost 2 bases and J lost 7, with 11 bases in between. The CDR3 sequence is 13 residues long. The CDR3 nucleotides read TGTGCCAGCAGTGAAAGTGGGGGGTCTGGCTACACCTTC. This gives the protein CASSESGGSGYTF.

V gene TRBV5-8 combines with J gene TRBJ2-1; no reliable D call. The V gene lost 7 bases and the J gene lost 9 bases, with 26 bases spanning the gap. Germline-derived CDR1 and CDR2 are SGHTS and YDEGEE. The CDR3 is made up of 16 amino acids. CDR3 in DNA: TGTGCCAGCGACGAACTGTGGTCAGATATGAGAGCTGAGCAGTTCTTC. Protein product: CASDELWSDMRAEQFF.

This clone has only one observation. This chain connects TRBV4-1 to TRBJ1-5; no clear D gene. The CDR3 is 14 residues long. Germline V gene sequence: CDR1 MGHRA, CDR2 YSYEKL. V gave up 0 bases and J gave up 7 bases, with 10 bases separating them. DNA of the CDR3: TGCGCCAGCAGCCAAGATACCCAGGACCAGCCCCAGCATTTT. Its protein product is CASSQDTQDQPQHF.

This chain uses TRBV9 with TRBJ2-5; 10 bases line up with TRBD1. The CDR3 has 18 amino acids. V lost 4 bases to trimming and J lost 5 bases; unmatched junction nucleotides: 17. CDR1 and CDR2 from the germline V gene are SGDLS and YYNGEE. CDR3 amino acids: CASSPRSYGTGARETQYF. The DNA for the CDR3 is TGTGCCAGCAGCCCCCGTAGCTATGGGACAGGGGCGCGGGAGACCCAGTACTTC. The entire variable domain, with the rest obtained from reference TRBV9 and TRBJ2-5, is as follows: DSGVTQTPKHLITATGQRVTLRCSPRSGDLSVYWYQQSLDQGLQFLIQYYNGEERAKGNILERFSAQQFPDLHSELNLSSLELGDSALYFCASSPRSYGTGARETQYFGPGTRLLVL.

This sequence joins TRBV19 and TRBJ2-1, with a tentative D call TRBD1 (5 bases). This CDR3 is 17 amino acids long. Germline CDR1 and CDR2: LNHDA and SQIVND (reference sequence). V dropped 8 bases and J dropped 8 bases, with 28 bases sitting between them. CDR3 loop: CASLPGPDSQVPHEQFF. DNA for the CDR3: TGTGCCAGTCTTCCCGGTCCAGACAGCCAAGTTCCCCATGAGCAGTTCTTC.

The chain is built from TRBV4-3 and TRBJ1-2, with 9 bases fitting TRBD1. CDR3 length: 15 residues. The junction had 4 bases not matched to a gene; V was cut back by 1 base and J by 4 bases. CDR1 is LGHNA and CDR2 is YSLEER in the germline V gene. The CDR3 DNA reads as TGCGCCAGCAGCCAAGGGACAGGGGCTGGCTATGGCTACACCTTC. This translates into CASSQGTGAGYGYTF.

This chain joins TRBV5-6 and TRBJ1-5; D uncertain. CDR1 and CDR2 (germline): SGHDT, YYEEEE. With 5 bases removed from V and 8 bases from J, the gap between germline ends came to 17 bases. The CDR3 loop spans 14 amino acids. The CDR3 DNA reads as TGTGCCAGCAGGAGGAAGGGCTCGAAGGAGCCCCAGCATTTT. The encoded protein is CASRRKGSKEPQHF.

The chain combines TRBV30 with TRBJ2-3; the D gene is possibly TRBD1 (6 bases). The CDR3 runs 14 residues. V was clipped by 1 base and J by 7 bases, with 15 bases between them. Germline CDR1 reads GTSNPN; CDR2 reads SVGIG (reference sequence). In DNA, the CDR3 is TGTGCCTGGAGTGAAGACAGGTTCAGGAATACGCAGTATTTT. Its protein is CAWSEDRFRNTQYF.